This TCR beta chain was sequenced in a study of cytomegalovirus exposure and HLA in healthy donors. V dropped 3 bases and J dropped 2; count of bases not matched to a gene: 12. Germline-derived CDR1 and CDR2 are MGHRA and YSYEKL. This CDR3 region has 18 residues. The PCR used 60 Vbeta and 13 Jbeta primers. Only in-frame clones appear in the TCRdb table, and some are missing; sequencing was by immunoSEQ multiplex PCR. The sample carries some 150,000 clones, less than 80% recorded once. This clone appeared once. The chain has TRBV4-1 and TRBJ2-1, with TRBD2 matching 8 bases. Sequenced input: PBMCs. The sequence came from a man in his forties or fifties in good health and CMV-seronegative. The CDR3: CASSHRSGAVQAYNEQFF. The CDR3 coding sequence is TGCGCCAGCAGCCACCGTAGCGGGGCGGTTCAGGCCTACAATGAGCAGTTCTTC.